This T cell receptor beta chain emerged from a study of cytomegalovirus exposure and HLA in healthy donors. Study-wide points: The authors judged a highly shared variant cluster likely a sequencing artifact.

The PCR contained 60 Vbeta and 13 Jbeta primers. As originally analysed: In a later analysis, around 12 million of 65 million to 90 million unique beta chains occurred in at least two donors. Libraries were prepared by immunoSEQ multiplex PCR; TCRdb keeps only in-frame clonotypes and omits some of them. That table gives V, J and clone size, and the DNA gave D and trimming. Of some 130,000 clones in the sample, more than 70% were seen once. As to this clone: Its antigen is unidentified.

From germline, CDR1 is SGHRS and CDR2 YFSETQ. The CDR3 has 13 amino acids. What was sequenced was PBMCs. This TCR was sampled from a male donor in good health and CMV-seronegative. The chain joins TRBV5-1 to TRBJ2-5, with 7 bases matching TRBD2. The assigned J gene may be wrong: the sequence end matches TRBJ2-7 better. Here the CDR3 reads CASSLNAGDEQYF. CDR3 DNA: TGCGCCAGCAGCTTGAACGCGGGAGACGAGCAGTACTTC.